The 29 T cell receptor beta chains below all came from one sample that was sequenced in a study of early stage breast cancer tumors. The repertoire was sequenced with immunoSEQ multiplex PCR; TCRdb's copy has only in-frame clones and lacks some. Of more than 65,000 clones in the sample, around 80% were seen once. The sequencing sample was made of blood. These receptors all stem from a person aged 35-55 years with breast cancer.

In the case of this clone: A read error may account for a junction end that differs from germline. V usage is TRBV4-1 and J usage is TRBJ1-2, with D unclear. The CDR3 has 13 amino acids. Germline-derived CDR1 and CDR2 are MGHRA and YSYEKL. In DNA form, the CDR3 reads TGCGCCAGCAGCCAAGGAGACTCCTATCGCTACACCTTC. Translating gives CASSQGDSYRYTF.

This chain uses TRBV4-1 with TRBJ2-7; D is tentatively TRBD1 or TRBD2 (6 bases each). The CDR3 covers 15 residues. The V end lost 0 bases, the J end lost 4 bases, and 13 bases lay between the germline ends. The germline V gene has CDR1 MGHRA and CDR2 YSYEKL. The CDR3 spells CASSQEYRDLYEQYF. CDR3 coding DNA: TGCGCCAGCAGCCAAGAATACAGGGACTTGTACGAGCAGTACTTC.

This chain connects TRBV6-5 to TRBJ2-7; D is uncertain. CDR3 length equals 15 residues. The V gene lost 6 bases and the J gene lost 2 bases, with 17 bases spanning the gap. Germline V CDR1 and CDR2: MNHEY, SVGAGI. The CDR3 loop reads CASSLTGGRTYEQYF. Written as DNA, the CDR3 is TGTGCCAGCAGCTTAACGGGTGGCAGAACCTACGAGCAGTACTTC.

The rearrangement links TRBV5-6 to TRBJ1-5; tentatively, D is TRBD1 (6 bases). CDR1 is SGHDT, CDR2 YYEEEE, per germline. The CDR3 is 15 residues long. The ends were cut back, 3 bases at V and 7 bases at J, with 17 bases in the middle. DNA for the CDR3: TGTGCCAGCAGCTGTATAGACAGGTTCCAACAGCCCCAGCATTTT. This encodes CASSCIDRFQQPQHF.

This chain links TRBV7-3 with TRBJ2-1; 9 bases are a match to TRBD2. V lost 1 base to trimming and J lost 10 bases; unmatched junction nucleotides: 11. This CDR3 comprises 16 residues. Germline V gene sequence: CDR1 SGHTA, CDR2 FQGTGA. CDR3 sequence: CASSLSIAGGRGEQFF. DNA for the CDR3: TGTGCCAGCAGCTTAAGTATCGCGGGAGGGCGAGGAGAGCAGTTCTTC.

This clone came up once. The CDR3 coding sequence is TGTGCCAGCAGCCTAGGGAGCGGTACCTACGAGCAGTACTTC. This encodes CASSLGSGTYEQYF. The J gene is TRBJ2-7, the V gene TRBV11-2; perhaps TRBD2 as D (5 bases). The germline CDR1 and CDR2 sequences are SGHAT and FQNNGV. CDR3 length: 14 residues. Trimming stripped 5 bases from V and 2 bases from J, with 13 bases between. Together with reference TRBV11-2 and TRBJ2-7, the CDR3 gives the full variable domain: EAGVAQSPRYKIIEKRQSVAFWCNPISGHATLYWYQQILGQGPKLLIQFQNNGVVDDSQLPKDRFSAERLKGVDSTLKIQPAKLEDSAVYLCASSLGSGTYEQYFGPGTRLTVT.

The genes are TRBV5-4 and TRBJ2-7, with 7 nucleotides matching TRBD1. The J segment lost 5 bases and the V segment lost 0 bases, leaving 5 bases of the junction unmatched. This CDR3 spans 14 amino acids. Germline V gene data show CDR1 as SGHNT and CDR2 as YYREEE (reference sequence). The CDR3 DNA sequence: TGTGCCAGCAGCTTGGGACAGGGCAATAACGAGCAGTACTTC. Translation gives CASSLGQGNNEQYF.

This clone was recorded a few times. CDR3 coding DNA: TGTGCCAGCAGTGAAGACATACCAAGGGCCAACGTCCTGACTTTC. Translation: CASSEDIPRANVLTF. This chain uses TRBV2 with TRBJ2-6; D is uncertain. The CDR3 runs 15 residues. Trimming removed 1 base from V and 5 bases from J, with 9 bases in between. CDR1 SNHLY and CDR2 FYNNEI come from the germline V gene.

The rearrangement joins TRBV18 to TRBJ1-1, with D maybe TRBD1 (6 bases). Trimming took off 8 bases at V and 0 bases at J, with 16 bases between the two ends. The germline CDR1 and CDR2 sequences are KGHSH and LQKENI. The CDR3 covers 15 residues. CDR3 sequence (DNA): TGTGCCAGCGGCAAGGGGGTAGAAATGAACACTGAAGCTTTCTTT. Amino acid sequence: CASGKGVEMNTEAFF.

The V call is TRBV6-5, the J call TRBJ2-7; D could derive from TRBD1 or TRBD2 (5 bases each). CDR1 MNHEY and CDR2 SVGAGI come from the germline V gene. The CDR3 runs to 14 residues. V lost 2 bases, J lost 5 bases, and 13 bases lay in between. In DNA form, the CDR3 reads TGTGCCAGCAGTTACGCGGGTATGGGGGACGAGCAGTACTTC. Translated: CASSYAGMGDEQYF.

The gene calls are TRBV2 and TRBJ2-7, with a tentative D call TRBD2 (5 bases). The germline V and J ends were trimmed by 3 bases and 6 bases, with 12 bases remaining between them. Germline V gene sequence: CDR1 SNHLY, CDR2 FYNNEI. The CDR3 is made up of 13 amino acids. Here the CDR3 DNA reads TGTGCCAGCAGTGAGAGGGCTAGAAGCGAGCAGTACTTC. Protein: CASSERARSEQYF.

The chain joins TRBV6-5 to TRBJ2-7; a weak D match, TRBD2 (6 bases). The V gene lost 6 bases and the J gene lost 3 bases, with 12 bases spanning the gap. The CDR3 loop spans 13 amino acids. CDR1 and CDR2 (germline): MNHEY, SVGAGI. In DNA form, the CDR3 reads TGTGCCAGCAGGGACGGGACTGTCTACGAGCAGTACTTC. Encoded protein: CASRDGTVYEQYF.

The chain couples TRBV5-5 to TRBJ1-5; no definite D call. CDR1 is SGHKS and CDR2 is YYEKEE in the germline V gene (reference sequence). The CDR3 is made up of 15 amino acids. V lost 1 base and J lost 0, with 8 bases in between. CDR3 amino acids: CASSLTDYSNQPQHF. CDR3 nucleotides: TGTGCCAGCAGCTTGACCGATTATAGCAATCAGCCCCAGCATTTT.

The chain recombines TRBV7-2 with TRBJ1-2; 7 nucleotides align to TRBD1. Per the germline V gene, CDR1 is SGHTA and CDR2 is FQGNSA. V was clipped by 5 bases and J by 2 bases; unmatched bases: 11. CDR3 size: 16 residues. CDR3 DNA: TGTGCCAGCAGCATACCCCCGGGACAGATAAACTATGGCTACACCTTC. Amino acid sequence: CASSIPPGQINYGYTF.

J is TRBJ1-1 and V is TRBV5-4; D ambiguous. CDR3 length: 11 residues. Trimming took 5 bases from V and 7 from J, leaving 9 bases between them. The germline V gene has CDR1 SGHNT and CDR2 YYREEE (reference sequence). The CDR3 loop reads CASSDEYEAFF. CDR3 DNA sequence: TGTGCCAGCAGTGATGAGTATGAAGCTTTCTTT.

The chain combines TRBV28 with TRBJ2-7; 9 bases are shared with TRBD1. The CDR3 has 15 residues. Germline-derived CDR1 and CDR2 are MDHEN and SYDVKM. V lost 6 bases, J lost 3 bases, and 9 bases stayed unmatched. CDR3: CASRATGGLGYEQYF. Here the CDR3 DNA reads TGTGCCAGCAGGGCGACAGGGGGATTAGGCTACGAGCAGTACTTC.

Only a few counts were recorded for this clone. This rearrangement joins TRBV11-2 to TRBJ1-2; TRBD1 matches 7 bases. Germline V gives CDR1 SGHAT, CDR2 FQNNGV. V shed 5 bases and J 1 base; nucleotides not matched to a gene: 4. The CDR3 runs 14 residues. For the CDR3, the DNA is TGTGCCAGCAGCCCAGGGGGAGATAACTATGGCTACACCTTC. Translation gives CASSPGGDNYGYTF.

Concerning this clone: A junction end diverges from the germline sequence, so it may reflect a read error. The rearrangement uses TRBV7-7 and TRBJ2-5; weak D call: TRBD2 (6 bases). The CDR3 totals 13 residues. Germline assignment: CDR1 SSHAT and CDR2 FNYEAQ (reference sequence). Written as DNA, the CDR3 is TGTGCTAGCAGCCGGGACTTCCAAGAGACCCAGTACTTC. Its translation: CASSRDFQETQYF. Based on the CDR3 plus reference TRBV7-7 and TRBJ2-5, the full variable domain is GAGVSQSPRYKVTKRGQDVTLRCDPISSHATLYWYQQALGQGPEFLTYFNYEAQPDKSGLPSDRFSAERPEGSISTLTIQRTEQRDSAMYRCASSRDFQETQYFGPGTRLLVL.

The rearrangement joins TRBV5-4 to TRBJ2-1, with 7 bases fitting TRBD2. V gave up 0 bases and J gave up 6 bases; unmatched junction bases: 6. Germline V CDR1 and CDR2: SGHNT, YYREEE (reference sequence). There are 15 residues in the CDR3. The CDR3 here is CASSLGGSVGNEQFF. Here the CDR3 DNA reads TGTGCCAGCAGCTTGGGCGGGAGTGTAGGCAATGAGCAGTTCTTC. Using reference TRBV5-4 and TRBJ2-1 for the parts outside the CDR3, the full variable domain is ETGVTQSPTHLIKTRGQQVTLRCSSQSGHNTVSWYQQALGQGPQFIFQYYREEENGRGNFPPRFSGLQFPNYSSELNVNALELDDSALYLCASSLGGSVGNEQFFGPGTRLTVL.

V and J are TRBV30 and TRBJ1-2; D not certain. V was pared by 7 bases and J by 3 bases, with 12 bases between. Germline assignment: CDR1 GTSNPN and CDR2 SVGIG (reference sequence). The CDR3 runs to 12 residues. CDR3 DNA: TGTGCCTTGTTCGGGGTTTACTATGGCTACACCTTC. This sequence encodes CALFGVYYGYTF.

The chain recombines TRBV5-8 with TRBJ1-1; D remains ambiguous. This CDR3 has 13 amino acids. Germline loops: CDR1 SGHTS, CDR2 YDEGEE. With 0 bases removed from V and 3 bases from J, the gap between germline ends came to 6 bases. For the CDR3, the DNA is TGTGCCAGCAGCTTGGCACTCTACACTGAAGCTTTCTTT. Its translation: CASSLALYTEAFF.

The V gene is TRBV28, the J gene TRBJ2-7, with 7 bases that match TRBD1. Germline V CDR1 and CDR2: MDHEN, SYDVKM. Trimming removed 2 bases from V and 0 bases from J; junction bases left unmatched: 4. The CDR3 length is 15 residues. Here the CDR3 reads CASSLEDRPSYEQYF. DNA for the CDR3: TGTGCCAGCAGTTTAGAGGACAGGCCCTCCTACGAGCAGTACTTC.

The V and J genes are TRBV18 and TRBJ2-7; 7 nucleotides align to TRBD1. CDR1 and CDR2 from the germline V gene are KGHSH and LQKENI. The CDR3 has 13 residues. J lost 3 bases, V lost 2 bases, and 1 base had no gene match. CDR3 nucleotides: TGTGCCAGCTCACCAGGGACAGTCTACGAGCAGTACTTC. Translated: CASSPGTVYEQYF.

The chain combines TRBV4-1 with TRBJ2-3, with 9 bases lining up with TRBD1. This CDR3 region has 16 residues. From germline, CDR1 is MGHRA and CDR2 YSYEKL. The trim removed 1 base at V and 4 bases at J, leaving 6 bases unmatched. The CDR3, as DNA: TGCGCCAGCAGCCAAGGTTGGGGACAGGGCGCAGATACGCAGTATTTT. Amino acid sequence: CASSQGWGQGADTQYF.

This clone was counted only a few times. The chain links TRBV7-3 to TRBJ2-7, with no clear D. The CDR3 length is 15 residues. Germline CDR1 is SGHTA and CDR2 is FQGTGA. Trimming removed 2 bases from V and 1 base from J, with 12 bases in between. CDR3: CASSLGSAESYEQYF. CDR3 coding DNA: TGTGCCAGCAGCTTAGGTTCGGCAGAATCCTACGAGCAGTACTTC.

This sequence joins TRBV6-5 and TRBJ2-2; 7 bases align to TRBD2. Germline CDR1 reads MNHEY; CDR2 reads SVGAGI. V dropped 4 bases and J dropped 7; count of bases not matched to a gene: 9. This CDR3 is built from 15 residues. The CDR3: CASSSPAGVNGELFF. CDR3 nucleotides: TGTGCCAGCAGTTCTCCGGCGGGAGTGAACGGGGAGCTGTTTTTT.

The chain is built from TRBV18 and TRBJ1-5; 7 bases match TRBD1. The CDR3 is 16 amino acids. Looked up from germline, CDR1 is KGHSH and CDR2 is LQKENI. V shed 6 bases, J shed 3 bases, and the junction held 11 bases outside the gene matches. CDR3 coding DNA: TGTGCCAGCTCCCGATCCTCAGACAGGGACAATCAGCCCCAGCATTTT. It codes for CASSRSSDRDNQPQHF.

The genes are TRBV19 and TRBJ2-2, with D possibly being TRBD2 (6 bases). Trimming removed 5 bases from V and 2 bases from J, with 15 bases in between. Germline assignment: CDR1 LNHDA and CDR2 SQIVND (reference sequence). The CDR3 loop spans 16 amino acids. CDR3 sequence (DNA): TGTGCCAGTAGTCCTTGGAGGGGTCGAAACACCGGGGAGCTGTTTTTT. This translates into CASSPWRGRNTGELFF. Combining the CDR3 with reference TRBV19 and TRBJ2-2 gives the whole variable domain DGGITQSPKYLFRKEGQNVTLSCEQNLNHDAMYWYRQDPGQGLRLIYYSQIVNDFQKGDIAEGYSVSREKKESFPLTVTSAQKNPTAFYLCASSPWRGRNTGELFFGEGSRLTVL.

The V and J genes are TRBV10-3 and TRBJ2-7; the D gene is possibly TRBD2 (6 bases). The CDR3 loop spans 14 amino acids. Trimming pared 4 bases from V and 3 bases from J, leaving 13 bases between. Germline CDR1 and CDR2: ENHRY and SYGVKD. CDR3 sequence (DNA): TGTGCCATCAGTGTAGGCGGGGACTTCTACGAGCAGTACTTC. It specifies CAISVGGDFYEQYF.